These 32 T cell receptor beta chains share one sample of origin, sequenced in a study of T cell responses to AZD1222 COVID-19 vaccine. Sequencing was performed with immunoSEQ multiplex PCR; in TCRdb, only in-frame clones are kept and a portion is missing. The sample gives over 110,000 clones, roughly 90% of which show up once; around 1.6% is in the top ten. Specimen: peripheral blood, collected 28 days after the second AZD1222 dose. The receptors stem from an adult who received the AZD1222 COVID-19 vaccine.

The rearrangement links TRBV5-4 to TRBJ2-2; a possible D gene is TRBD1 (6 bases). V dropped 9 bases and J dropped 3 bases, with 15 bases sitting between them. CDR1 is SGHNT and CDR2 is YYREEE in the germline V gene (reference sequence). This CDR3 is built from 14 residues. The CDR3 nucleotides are TGTGCCACGTGGCAGGGGCTGGACACCGGGGAGCTGTTTTTT. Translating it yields CATWQGLDTGELFF.

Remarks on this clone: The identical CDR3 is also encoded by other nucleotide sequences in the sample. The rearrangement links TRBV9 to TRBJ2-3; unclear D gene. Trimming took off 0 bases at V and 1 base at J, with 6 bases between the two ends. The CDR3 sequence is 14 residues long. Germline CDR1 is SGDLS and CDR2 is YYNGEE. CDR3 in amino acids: CASSVEQRTDTQYF. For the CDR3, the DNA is TGTGCCAGCAGCGTAGAACAGCGCACAGATACGCAGTATTTT.

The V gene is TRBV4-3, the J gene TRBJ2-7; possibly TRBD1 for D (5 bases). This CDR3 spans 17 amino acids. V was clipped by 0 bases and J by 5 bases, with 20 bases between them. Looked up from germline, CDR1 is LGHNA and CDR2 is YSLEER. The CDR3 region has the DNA TGCGCCAGCAGCCAAGATAGGGGTCTCCGTACTGGTGACGAGCAGTACTTC. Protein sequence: CASSQDRGLRTGDEQYF.

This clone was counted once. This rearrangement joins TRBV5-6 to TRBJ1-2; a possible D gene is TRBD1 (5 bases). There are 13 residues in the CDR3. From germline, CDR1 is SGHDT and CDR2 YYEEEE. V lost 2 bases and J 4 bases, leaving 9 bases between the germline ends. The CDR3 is CASSLPGTYGYTF. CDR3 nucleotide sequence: TGTGCCAGCAGCTTACCAGGGACCTATGGCTACACCTTC.

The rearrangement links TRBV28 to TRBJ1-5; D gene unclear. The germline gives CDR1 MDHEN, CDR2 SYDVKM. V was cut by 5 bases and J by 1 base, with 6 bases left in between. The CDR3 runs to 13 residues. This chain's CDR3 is CASSLGSNQPQHF. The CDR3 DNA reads TGTGCCAGCAGTCTTGGGAGCAATCAGCCCCAGCATTTT.

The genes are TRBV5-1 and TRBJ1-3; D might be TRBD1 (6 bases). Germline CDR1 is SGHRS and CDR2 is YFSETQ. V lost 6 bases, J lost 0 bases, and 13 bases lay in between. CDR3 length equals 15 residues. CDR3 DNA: TGCGCCAGCACCCTGCAGGGGAGCTCTGGAAACACCATATATTTT. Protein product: CASTLQGSSGNTIYF.

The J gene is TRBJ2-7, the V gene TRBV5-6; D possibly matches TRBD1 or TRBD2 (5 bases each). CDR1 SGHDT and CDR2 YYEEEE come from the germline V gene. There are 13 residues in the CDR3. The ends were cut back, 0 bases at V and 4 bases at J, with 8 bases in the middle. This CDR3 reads CASSLGREYEQYV. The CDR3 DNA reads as TGTGCCAGCAGCTTGGGCAGGGAGTACGAGCAGTACGTC.

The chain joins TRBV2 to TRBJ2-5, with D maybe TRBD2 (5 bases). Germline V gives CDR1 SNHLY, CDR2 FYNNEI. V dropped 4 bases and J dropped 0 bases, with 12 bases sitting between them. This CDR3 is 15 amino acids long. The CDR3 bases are TGTGCCAGCAGTGCTCTAGGAGGTAACCAAGAGACCCAGTACTTC. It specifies CASSALGGNQETQYF. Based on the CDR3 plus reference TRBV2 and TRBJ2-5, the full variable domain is EPEVTQTPSHQVTQMGQEVILRCVPISNHLYFYWYRQILGQKVEFLVSFYNNEISEKSEIFDDQFSVERPDGSNFTLKIRSTKLEDSAMYFCASSALGGNQETQYFGPGTRLLVL.

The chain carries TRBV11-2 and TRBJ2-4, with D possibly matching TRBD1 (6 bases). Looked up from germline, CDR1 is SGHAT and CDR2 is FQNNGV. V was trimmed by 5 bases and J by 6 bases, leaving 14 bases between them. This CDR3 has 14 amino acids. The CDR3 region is CASSPARGVNIQYF. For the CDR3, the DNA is TGTGCCAGCAGCCCGGCCAGGGGAGTAAACATTCAGTACTTC.

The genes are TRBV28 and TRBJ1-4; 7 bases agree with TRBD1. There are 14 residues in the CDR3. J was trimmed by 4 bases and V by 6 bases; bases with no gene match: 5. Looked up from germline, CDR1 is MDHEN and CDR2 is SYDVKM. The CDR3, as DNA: TGTGCCAGCAGGCTCCGGGACAGTAATGAAAAACTGTTTTTT. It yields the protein CASRLRDSNEKLFF.

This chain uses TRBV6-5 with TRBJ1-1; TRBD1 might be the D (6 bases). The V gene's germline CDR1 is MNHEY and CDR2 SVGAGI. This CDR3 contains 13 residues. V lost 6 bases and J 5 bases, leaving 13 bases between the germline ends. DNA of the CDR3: TGTGCCAGCAGCTCGGACAGCGGAACTGAAGCTTTCTTT. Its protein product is CASSSDSGTEAFF.

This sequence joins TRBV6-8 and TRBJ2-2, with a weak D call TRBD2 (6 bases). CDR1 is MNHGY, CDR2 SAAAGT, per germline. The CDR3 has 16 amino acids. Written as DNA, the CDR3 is TGTCCAAGCCCCAACCCCGATAGCGGCTACACCGGGGAGCTGTTTTTT. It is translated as CPSPNPDSGYTGELFF.

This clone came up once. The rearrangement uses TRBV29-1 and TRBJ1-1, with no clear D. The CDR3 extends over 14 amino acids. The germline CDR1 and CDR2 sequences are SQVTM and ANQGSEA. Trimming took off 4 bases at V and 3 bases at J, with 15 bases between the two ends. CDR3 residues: CSVVVGRAYTEAFF. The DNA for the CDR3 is TGCAGCGTTGTGGTTGGGCGGGCTTACACTGAAGCTTTCTTT.

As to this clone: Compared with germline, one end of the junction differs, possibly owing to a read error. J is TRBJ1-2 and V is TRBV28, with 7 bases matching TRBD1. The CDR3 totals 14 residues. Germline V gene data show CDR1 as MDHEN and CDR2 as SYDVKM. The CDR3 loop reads CASSLSGGRDGYTF. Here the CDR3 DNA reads TGTGCCAGCAGCTTATCAGGGGGAAGGGATGGCTACACCTTC.

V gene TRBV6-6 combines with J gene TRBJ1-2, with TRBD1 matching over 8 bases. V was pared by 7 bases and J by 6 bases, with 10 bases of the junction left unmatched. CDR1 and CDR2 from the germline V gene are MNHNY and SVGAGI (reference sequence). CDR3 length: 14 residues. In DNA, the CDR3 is TGTGCCAGCAATAGACAGGGGAATCGAGATGGCTACACCTTC. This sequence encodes CASNRQGNRDGYTF.

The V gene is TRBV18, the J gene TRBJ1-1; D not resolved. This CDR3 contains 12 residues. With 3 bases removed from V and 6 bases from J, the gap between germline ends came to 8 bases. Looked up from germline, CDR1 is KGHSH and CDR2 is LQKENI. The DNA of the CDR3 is TGTGCCAGCTCACCGGGAACGCCTGAAGCTTTCTTT. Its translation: CASSPGTPEAFF.

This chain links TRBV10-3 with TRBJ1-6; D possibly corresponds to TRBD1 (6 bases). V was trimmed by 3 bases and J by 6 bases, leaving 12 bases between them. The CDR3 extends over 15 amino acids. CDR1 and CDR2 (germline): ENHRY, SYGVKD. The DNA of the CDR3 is TGTGCCATCAGTGAAGGGGGGGGCCGTAATTCACCCCTCCACTTT. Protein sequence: CAISEGGGRNSPLHF.

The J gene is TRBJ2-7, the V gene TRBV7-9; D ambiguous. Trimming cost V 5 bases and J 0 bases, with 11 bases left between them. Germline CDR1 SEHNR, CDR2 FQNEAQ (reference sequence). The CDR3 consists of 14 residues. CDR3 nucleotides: TGTGCCAGCAGCCCCCGTCCAGCCTCCTACGAGCAGTACTTC. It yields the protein CASSPRPASYEQYF.

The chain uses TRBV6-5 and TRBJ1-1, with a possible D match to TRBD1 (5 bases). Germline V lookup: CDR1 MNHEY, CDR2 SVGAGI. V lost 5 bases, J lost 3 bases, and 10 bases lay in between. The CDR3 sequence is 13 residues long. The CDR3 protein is CASSKWGDTEAFF. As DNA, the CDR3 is TGTGCCAGCAGTAAGTGGGGGGACACTGAAGCTTTCTTT.

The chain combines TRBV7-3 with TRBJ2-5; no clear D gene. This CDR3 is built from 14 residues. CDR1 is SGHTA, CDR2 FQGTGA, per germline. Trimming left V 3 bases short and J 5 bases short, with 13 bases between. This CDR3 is CASSFSSSEETQYF. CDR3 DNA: TGTGCCAGCAGCTTTAGCTCCAGCGAGGAGACCCAGTACTTC.

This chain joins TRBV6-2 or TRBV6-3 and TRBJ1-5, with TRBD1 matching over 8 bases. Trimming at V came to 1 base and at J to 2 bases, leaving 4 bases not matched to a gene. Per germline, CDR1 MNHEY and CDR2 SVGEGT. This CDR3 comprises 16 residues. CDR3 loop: CASSYWTGSGNQPQHF. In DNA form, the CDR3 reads TGTGCCAGCAGTTACTGGACAGGGAGCGGCAATCAGCCCCAGCATTTT.

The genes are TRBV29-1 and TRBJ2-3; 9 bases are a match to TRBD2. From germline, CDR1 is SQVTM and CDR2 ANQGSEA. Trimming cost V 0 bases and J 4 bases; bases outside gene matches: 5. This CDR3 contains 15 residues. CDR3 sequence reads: CSVEEGLAGSDTQYF. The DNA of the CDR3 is TGCAGCGTTGAAGAAGGGCTAGCGGGGTCAGATACGCAGTATTTT.

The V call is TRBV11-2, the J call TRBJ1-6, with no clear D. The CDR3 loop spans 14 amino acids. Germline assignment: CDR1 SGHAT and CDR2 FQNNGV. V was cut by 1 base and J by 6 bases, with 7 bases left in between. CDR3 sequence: CASSLVQVNSPLHF. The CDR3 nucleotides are TGTGCCAGCAGCTTAGTTCAGGTTAATTCACCCCTCCACTTT.

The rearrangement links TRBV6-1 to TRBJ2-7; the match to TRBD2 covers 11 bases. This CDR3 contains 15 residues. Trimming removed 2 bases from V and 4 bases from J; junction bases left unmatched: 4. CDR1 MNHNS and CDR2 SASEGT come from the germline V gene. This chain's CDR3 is CASSETSGGKYEQYV. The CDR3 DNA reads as TGTGCCAGCAGTGAAACTAGCGGGGGAAAATACGAGCAGTACGTC.

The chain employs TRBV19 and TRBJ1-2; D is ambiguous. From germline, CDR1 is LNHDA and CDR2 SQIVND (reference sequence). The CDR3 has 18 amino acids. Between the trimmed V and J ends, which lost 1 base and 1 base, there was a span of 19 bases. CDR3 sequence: CASSIGVLDAYLNYGYTF. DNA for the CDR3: TGTGCCAGTAGTATAGGCGTTCTGGATGCCTATCTTAACTATGGCTACACCTTC.

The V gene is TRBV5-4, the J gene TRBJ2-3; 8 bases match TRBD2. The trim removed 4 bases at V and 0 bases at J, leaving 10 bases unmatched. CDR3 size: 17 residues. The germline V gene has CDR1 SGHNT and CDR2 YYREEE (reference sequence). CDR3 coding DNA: TGTGCCAGCAGCCGGGGGGGCGGGGCAAGCAGCACAGATACGCAGTATTTT. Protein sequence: CASSRGGGASSTDTQYF.

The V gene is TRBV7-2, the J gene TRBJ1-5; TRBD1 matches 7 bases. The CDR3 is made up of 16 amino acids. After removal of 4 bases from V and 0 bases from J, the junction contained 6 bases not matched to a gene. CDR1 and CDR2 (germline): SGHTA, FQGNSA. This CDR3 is CASSSWTGYSNQPQHF. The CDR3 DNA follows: TGTGCCAGCAGCTCCTGGACAGGTTATAGCAATCAGCCCCAGCATTTT.

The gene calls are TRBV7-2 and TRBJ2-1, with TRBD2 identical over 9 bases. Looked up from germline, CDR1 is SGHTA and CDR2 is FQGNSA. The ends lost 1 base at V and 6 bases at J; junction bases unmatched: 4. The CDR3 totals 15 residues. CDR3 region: CASSLGAGLANEQFF. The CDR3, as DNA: TGTGCCAGCAGCTTAGGGGCGGGACTAGCCAATGAGCAGTTCTTC.

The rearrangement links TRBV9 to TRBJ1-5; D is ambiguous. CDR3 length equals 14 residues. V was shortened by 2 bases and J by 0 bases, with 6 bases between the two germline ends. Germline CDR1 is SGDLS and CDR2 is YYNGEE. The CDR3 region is CASSVSSSNQPQHF. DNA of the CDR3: TGTGCCAGCAGCGTTTCCTCTAGCAATCAGCCCCAGCATTTT.

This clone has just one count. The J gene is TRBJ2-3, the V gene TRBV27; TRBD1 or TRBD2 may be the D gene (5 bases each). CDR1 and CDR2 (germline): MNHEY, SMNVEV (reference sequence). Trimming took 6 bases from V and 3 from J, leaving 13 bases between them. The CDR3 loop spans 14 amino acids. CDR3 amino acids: CASSLRDATDTQYF. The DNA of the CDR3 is TGTGCCAGCAGCCTAAGGGACGCTACAGATACGCAGTATTTT.

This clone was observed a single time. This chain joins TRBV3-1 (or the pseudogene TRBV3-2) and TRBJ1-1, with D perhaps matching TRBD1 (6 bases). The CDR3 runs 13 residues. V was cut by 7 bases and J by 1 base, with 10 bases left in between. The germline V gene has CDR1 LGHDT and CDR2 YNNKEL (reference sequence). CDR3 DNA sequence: TGTGCCAGCAACCTCAGGGGGAACACTGAAGCTTTCTTT. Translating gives CASNLRGNTEAFF.

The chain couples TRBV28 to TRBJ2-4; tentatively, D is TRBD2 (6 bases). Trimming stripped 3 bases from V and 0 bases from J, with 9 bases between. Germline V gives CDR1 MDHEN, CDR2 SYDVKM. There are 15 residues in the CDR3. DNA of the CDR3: TGTGCCAGCAGTTTGGGGGGACTAGCCAAAAACATTCAGTACTTC. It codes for CASSLGGLAKNIQYF.